This T cell receptor beta chain was recorded in a study of blood T cell repertoires in COVID-19. Study-wide context: Italy, Spain and the United States were the sources of the convalescent and acute COVID-19 samples. In each case, the material was cDNA or gDNA derived from T cells, B-cell-depleted T cells, or PBMCs.

Source study methods: For nucleated cells, counts were estimated from reference gene primer amplification. Clones were read by immunoSEQ multiplex PCR, and TCRdb kept only the in-frame ones, dropping some. That table supplies the V and J calls and clone size; D and trimming were determined from the DNA. In the table there are roughly 100,000 clones, 80% to 95% of which are singletons. Trimming stripped 6 bases from V and 9 bases from J, with 15 bases between. Germline CDR1 is MNHEY and CDR2 is SMNVEV (reference sequence). The CDR3 contains 13 residues. This clonotype was obtained from a man between 45 and 60 years old with active COVID-19. Sequenced sample: peripheral blood. The chain recombines TRBV27 with TRBJ2-1; D gene uncertain. CDR3 sequence (DNA): TGTGCCAGCAGAAACCCCCCTGGTAGTGAGCAGTTCTTC. This encodes CASRNPPGSEQFF.